The sample holds many counts of the clone carrying this T cell receptor beta chain. The source of the sample is a study of metastatic and nonmetastatic thyroid tumors. Study at large: Blood and tumor or nodule tissue repertoires from malignant and benign thyroid patients were compared.

TCRdb re-called the PCR reads with MiXCR. This sample has approximately 29,000 clones; 25% to 30% occur once, and the top ten carry around 32%. Treatment of any kind had been given to no patient before thyroid surgery. The receptor comes from a female donor with papillary thyroid cancer or a benign thyroid nodule (not recorded which). Some clones in this sample may be carry-over from other donors' samples. Source material: blood.

CDR3: CASSQMGGVGSPLHF. Written as DNA, the CDR3 is TGTGCCAGCAGCCAAATGGGGGGAGTAGGTTCACCCCTCCACTTT. The chain recombines TRBV7-2 with TRBJ1-6, with D possibly being TRBD1 (5 bases). In germline, CDR1 is SGHTA, CDR2 FQGNSA. This CDR3 is built from 15 residues. V was shortened by 5 bases and J by 9 bases, with 17 bases between the two germline ends.